This T cell receptor beta chain was captured in a study of blood T cell repertoires in COVID-19. There are 13 residues in the CDR3. Germline V gene lookup returns CDR1 SNHLY and CDR2 FYNNEI. The V end lost 2 bases, the J end lost 4 bases, and 9 bases lay between the germline ends. The data were produced by immunoSEQ multiplex PCR, yet TCRdb's version contains in-frame clones alone and is incomplete. The data contain a few hundred thousand clones, around nine tenths of them singletons. The genes are TRBV2 and TRBJ2-7; perhaps TRBD2 as D (5 bases). Sequencing was carried out using PBMCs or T cells enriched from blood (not recorded which). This sequence originates from a woman between 40 and 50 years old who had recovered from COVID-19. The CDR3 bases are TGTGCCAGCAGTGAAATGACGGGGTACGAGCAGTACTTC. Its translation is CASSEMTGYEQYF. The whole variable domain, remainder taken from reference TRBV2 and TRBJ2-7, is EPEVTQTPSHQVTQMGQEVILRCVPISNHLYFYWYRQILGQKVEFLVSFYNNEISEKSEIFDDQFSVERPDGSNFTLKIRSTKLEDSAMYFCASSEMTGYEQYFGPGTRLTVT.